Below are 18 T cell receptor beta chains sequenced from a single sample in a study of PD-1 blockade in classical Hodgkin lymphoma. Time point given: cycle 4 day 1 (C4D1), after about 6 weeks of nivolumab. Relapses following autologous stem cell transplantation were seen in all patients, with brentuximab vedotin exposure varying. The repertoire was sequenced with immunoSEQ multiplex PCR; TCRdb's copy has only in-frame clones and lacks some. In the table there are 20,000 to 25,000 clones, 60% to 80% of which are singletons. Source: peripheral blood mononuclear cells (PBMCs), taken before the fourth cycle of nivolumab. These TCRs come from a human donor with classical Hodgkin lymphoma.

The chain uses TRBV6-5 and TRBJ2-7; no definite D call. This CDR3 comprises 14 residues. The ends were cut back, 4 bases at V and 3 bases at J, with 13 bases in the middle. Germline V gene lookup returns CDR1 MNHEY and CDR2 SVGAGI. CDR3 region: CASSSGAVLYEQYF. The DNA of the CDR3 is TGTGCCAGCAGTTCAGGCGCCGTTCTCTACGAGCAGTACTTC.

The chain uses TRBV21-1 and TRBJ2-3; the D call of TRBD1 is as the table states it, not checked on the DNA. TRBV21-1 is annotated as a pseudogene. The CDR3 length is 16 residues. The CDR3 loop reads CASSKEGRQGADTQYF. The CDR3 bases are TGTGCCAGCAGCAAAGAGGGTAGACAGGGAGCAGATACGCAGTATTTT.

CDR3 DNA: TGTGCCAGCCATGGACTAGCGGGACCCCACGAGCAGTACTTC. The encoded protein is CASHGLAGPHEQYF. This chain connects TRBV2 to TRBJ2-7, with 12 bases aligning to TRBD2. V lost 8 bases and J lost 5; bases outside the gene matches: 7. Germline V gives CDR1 SNHLY, CDR2 FYNNEI. The CDR3 sequence is 14 residues long.

The V call is TRBV5-6, the J call TRBJ2-5, with D perhaps given as TRBD1 or TRBD2 (5 bases each). This CDR3 spans 15 amino acids. V dropped 4 bases and J dropped 7 bases, with 20 bases sitting between them. Germline CDR1 SGHDT, CDR2 YYEEEE. DNA for the CDR3: TGTGCCAGCAGCCCTACGGGTTTCCCTGGGGGGACCCAGTACTTC. It encodes CASSPTGFPGGTQYF.

This chain links TRBV10-3 with TRBJ2-7; perhaps TRBD1 as D (6 bases). Germline loops: CDR1 ENHRY, CDR2 SYGVKD. This CDR3 spans 13 amino acids. CDR3 loop: CASAGTSSYEQYF. CDR3 nucleotides: TGTGCTTCTGCCGGGACATCTTCCTACGAGCAGTACTTC.

The genes are TRBV7-6 and TRBJ1-1; TRBD1 might be the D (5 bases). Germline lookup yields CDR1 SGHVS and CDR2 FNYEAQ. The V end lost 5 bases, the J end lost 7 bases, and 11 bases lay between the germline ends. The CDR3 loop spans 12 amino acids. The CDR3 region has the DNA TGTGCCAGCAGCACCCGGGACGGTGAAGCTTTCTTT. This encodes CASSTRDGEAFF.

V usage is TRBV7-2 and J usage is TRBJ2-5; 8 positions match TRBD1. CDR3 length: 14 residues. V shed 4 bases, J shed 2 bases, and the junction held 3 bases outside the gene matches. Germline V gene data show CDR1 as SGHTA and CDR2 as FQGNSA. The CDR3 loop reads CASSSNRGQETQYF. The CDR3 nucleotides are TGTGCCAGCAGCTCCAACAGGGGGCAAGAGACCCAGTACTTC.

The V gene is TRBV27, the J gene TRBJ1-1; 7 nucleotides agree with TRBD1. The V gene's germline CDR1 is MNHEY and CDR2 SMNVEV (reference sequence). V was clipped by 6 bases and J by 5 bases; unmatched bases: 15. There are 16 residues in the CDR3. The CDR3 sequence is CASREKGGRGGTEAFF. The CDR3 DNA follows: TGTGCCAGCAGAGAGAAAGGAGGCAGGGGGGGTACTGAAGCTTTCTTT.

V gene TRBV12-5 combines with J gene TRBJ2-1; D is unclear. This CDR3 comprises 13 residues. Trimming took 6 bases from V and 2 from J, leaving 8 bases between them. The germline CDR1 and CDR2 sequences are LGHNT and FRNRAP. CDR3 in amino acids: CASGRDTYNEQFF. CDR3 nucleotides: TGTGCTAGTGGCCGAGATACCTACAATGAGCAGTTCTTC.

The chain is built from TRBV11-2 and TRBJ2-7, with D unclear. CDR1 and CDR2 from the germline V gene are SGHAT and FQNNGV. CDR3 length: 14 amino acids. The V end was cut by 5 bases, the J end by 2 bases, with 13 bases between. CDR3 in DNA: TGTGCCAGCAGCCCGCAGGTACTCACCTACGAGCAGTACTTC. Amino acids: CASSPQVLTYEQYF.

This clone was seen only a few times. The chain combines TRBV2 with TRBJ1-2, with 8 bases that match TRBD1. Germline loops: CDR1 SNHLY, CDR2 FYNNEI. J lost 5 bases, V lost 8 bases, and 10 bases had no gene match. The CDR3 totals 14 residues. In DNA form, the CDR3 reads TGTGCCAGCTCAGGACAGGGCGGAAGATATGGCTACACCTTC. Residues: CASSGQGGRYGYTF.

V and J are TRBV5-5 and TRBJ2-5, with D possibly being TRBD2 (6 bases). Germline V gene lookup returns CDR1 SGHKS and CDR2 YYEKEE (reference sequence). The V gene lost 4 bases and the J gene lost 2 bases, with 9 bases spanning the gap. This CDR3 is 13 amino acids long. The CDR3 is CASSRGLQETQYF. CDR3 bases: TGTGCCAGCAGCAGGGGACTTCAAGAGACCCAGTACTTC.

CDR3 loop: CASSQQPSYGNTIYF. In DNA form, the CDR3 reads TGTGCCAGCAGCCAACAACCCAGCTACGGAAACACCATATATTTT. This sequence joins TRBV4-2 and TRBJ1-3; D is ambiguous. Trimming took 2 bases from V and 4 from J, leaving 12 bases between them. The CDR3 has 15 amino acids. The germline CDR1 and CDR2 sequences are LGHNA and YNFKEQ.

The chain employs TRBV29-1 and TRBJ2-1; 8 bases are shared with TRBD2. The CDR3 has 15 amino acids. Trimming cost V 1 base and J 6 bases; bases outside gene matches: 8. Germline CDR1 reads SQVTM; CDR2 reads ANQGSEA. CDR3 nucleotides: TGCAGCGTTGAAGGGTGGACTAGCAGTGGCAATGAGCAGTTCTTC. Encoded protein: CSVEGWTSSGNEQFF.

This clone was recorded a few times. V usage is TRBV2 and J usage is TRBJ2-5; no reliable D call. Per germline, CDR1 SNHLY and CDR2 FYNNEI. Trimming took off 5 bases at V and 7 bases at J, with 14 bases between the two ends. The CDR3 loop spans 13 amino acids. The CDR3 sequence is CASSTDQPRTQYF. CDR3 coding DNA: TGTGCCAGCAGTACGGATCAGCCGAGGACCCAGTACTTC.

The V gene is TRBV11-3, the J gene TRBJ1-1, with D possibly TRBD1 on 6 matching bases. The CDR3 has 15 amino acids. The germline V gene has CDR1 SGHNT and CDR2 YENEEA. V was clipped by 5 bases and J by 0 bases, with 13 bases between them. The CDR3 is CASSVGQPMNTEAFF. In DNA, the CDR3 is TGTGCCAGCAGCGTCGGACAGCCCATGAACACTGAAGCTTTCTTT. The whole variable domain, remainder taken from reference TRBV11-3 and TRBJ1-1, is EAGVVQSPRYKIIEKKQPVAFWCNPISGHNTLYWYLQNLGQGPELLIRYENEEAVDDSQLPKDRFSAERLKGVDSTLKIQPAELGDSAVYLCASSVGQPMNTEAFFGQGTRLTVV.

This chain joins TRBV4-1 and TRBJ1-1; perhaps TRBD1 as D (6 bases). The germline CDR1 and CDR2 sequences are MGHRA and YSYEKL. CDR3 length: 15 residues. V lost 4 bases and J lost 0, with 12 bases in between. The CDR3 region is CASSRNTGMNTEAFF. CDR3 nucleotide sequence: TGCGCCAGCAGCCGTAATACAGGGATGAACACTGAAGCTTTCTTT.

The rearrangement joins TRBV28 to TRBJ2-3, with a tentative D call TRBD2 (6 bases). V lost 2 bases, J lost 5 bases, and 8 bases lay in between. The CDR3 runs to 13 residues. The germline V gene encodes CDR1 MDHEN and CDR2 SYDVKM. Here the CDR3 reads CASSLPGEDTQYF. The CDR3 nucleotides are TGTGCCAGCAGTTTACCGGGGGAAGATACGCAGTATTTT.